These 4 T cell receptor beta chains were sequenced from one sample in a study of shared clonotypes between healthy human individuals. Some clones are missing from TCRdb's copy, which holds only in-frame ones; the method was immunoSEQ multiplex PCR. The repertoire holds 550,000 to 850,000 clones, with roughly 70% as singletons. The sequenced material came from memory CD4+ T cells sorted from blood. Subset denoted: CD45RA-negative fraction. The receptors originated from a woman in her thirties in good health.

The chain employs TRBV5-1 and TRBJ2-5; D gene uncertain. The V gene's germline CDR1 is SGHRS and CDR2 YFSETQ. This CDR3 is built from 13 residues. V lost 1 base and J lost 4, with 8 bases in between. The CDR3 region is CASSLRPGETQYF. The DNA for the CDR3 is TGCGCCAGCAGCTTGCGCCCGGGAGAGACCCAGTACTTC.

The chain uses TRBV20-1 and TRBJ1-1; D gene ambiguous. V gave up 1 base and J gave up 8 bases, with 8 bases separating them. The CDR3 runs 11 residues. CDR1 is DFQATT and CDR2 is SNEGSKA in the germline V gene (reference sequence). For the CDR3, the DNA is TGCAGTGCTAGAGCCGAGGACGAAGCTTTCTTT. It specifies CSARAEDEAFF.

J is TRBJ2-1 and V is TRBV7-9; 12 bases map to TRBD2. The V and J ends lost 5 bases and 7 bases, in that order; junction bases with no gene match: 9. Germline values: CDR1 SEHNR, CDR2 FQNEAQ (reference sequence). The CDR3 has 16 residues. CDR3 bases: TGTGCCAGCAGCATCCAACCAGGACTAGCGGGAAATGAGCAGTTCTTC. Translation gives CASSIQPGLAGNEQFF.

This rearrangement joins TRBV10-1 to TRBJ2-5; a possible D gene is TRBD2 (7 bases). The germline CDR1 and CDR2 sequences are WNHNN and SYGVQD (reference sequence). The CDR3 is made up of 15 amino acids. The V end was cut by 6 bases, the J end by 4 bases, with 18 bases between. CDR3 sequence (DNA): TGCGCCAGCAGCCAGAGTGGGGGGGACACAGAGACCCAGTACTTC. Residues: CASSQSGGDTETQYF.